The present T cell receptor (beta chain) was sequenced within a study of response to subunit inactivated influenza vaccine. Points from the study as a whole: T cells newly recruited by each seasonal influenza vaccination are few, the authors suggested.

As to this clonotype: Its cognate antigen is unknown.

TCRdb re-derived calls from the RT-PCR reads in MiXCR, one entry per CDR3 protein. Of about 480,000 distinct CDR3 sequences listed, roughly 23% were seen once; the top ten hold less than 2.5%. The CDR3 length is 13 residues. The germline CDR1 and CDR2 sequences are SGDLS and YYNGEE. With 1 base removed from V and 9 bases from J, the gap between germline ends came to 11 bases. The material was CD4+ T cells sorted from PBMCs, obtained around 5 days after vaccination. The source is a man aged 50 to 60 who received an inactivated influenza vaccine. V usage is TRBV9 and J usage is TRBJ2-1; D unclear. CDR3 loop: CASSVNPALEQFF. Written as DNA, the CDR3 is TGTGCCAGCAGCGTAAATCCCGCTCTTGAGCAGTTCTTC.